Listed here are 20 T cell receptor beta chains from one sample, sequenced in a study of high-grade serous ovarian cancer treatment subgroups. The table came from immunoSEQ multiplex PCR; TCRdb's copy has only in-frame clones and leaves some out. The repertoire holds more than 6,000 clones, with around 72% as singletons. The tumor samples were collected prior to definitive surgery or chemotherapy. Specimen: tumor tissue. The receptors here all came from a human donor with high-grade serous ovarian cancer.

V is TRBV2 and J is TRBJ2-7; tentative D call: TRBD1 (5 bases). Germline V lookup: CDR1 SNHLY, CDR2 FYNNEI. The CDR3 runs 15 residues. V gave up 5 bases and J gave up 6 bases, with 20 bases separating them. Written as DNA, the CDR3 is TGTGCCAGCAGTAGACAGCCTTCAAGGTCGGGCGAGCAGTACTTC. Its protein product is CASSRQPSRSGEQYF.

The chain is built from TRBV7-9 and TRBJ1-6; no definite D call. V lost 1 base and J lost 11, with 12 bases in between. The CDR3 covers 14 residues. From germline, CDR1 is SEHNR and CDR2 FQNEAQ (reference sequence). CDR3 nucleotides: TGTGCCAGCAGCTTAGGAGTCTCCGGGGCACCCCTCCACTTT. It encodes CASSLGVSGAPLHF.

V gene TRBV6-5 combines with J gene TRBJ2-2; D remains unclear. The V end was cut by 8 bases, the J end by 5 bases, with 6 bases between. Germline lookup yields CDR1 MNHEY and CDR2 SVGAGI. This CDR3 contains 11 residues. CDR3 residues: CASPATGELFF. The CDR3 nucleotides read TGTGCCAGCCCCGCGACCGGGGAGCTGTTTTTT.

This clone was picked up a small number of times. The junction departs from the called germline gene at one end, perhaps through a read error. The chain is built from TRBV5-8 and TRBJ2-7; possible D gene TRBD2, 5 bases. CDR1 and CDR2 (germline): SGHTS, YDEGEE. The CDR3 is 9 residues long. In DNA form, the CDR3 reads TGTGCCAGCAGCTTTCGGGGAAACTTC. Translation gives CASSFRGNF.

The chain recombines TRBV5-6 with TRBJ2-2, with TRBD2 identical over 7 bases. This CDR3 region has 15 residues. J was trimmed by 5 bases and V by 1 base; bases with no gene match: 5. CDR1 and CDR2 (germline): SGHDT, YYEEEE. The CDR3 DNA sequence: TGTGCCAGCAGCTTGTACGGGGAGGGAACCGGGGAGCTGTTTTTT. It encodes CASSLYGEGTGELFF.

J is TRBJ2-3 and V is TRBV4-1; D is ambiguous. The V gene's germline CDR1 is MGHRA and CDR2 YSYEKL. With 2 bases removed from V and 1 base from J, the gap between germline ends came to 28 bases. The CDR3 covers 21 residues. In nucleotides, the CDR3 is TGCGCCAGCAGCCAAAGTACCCCTACTCTGTTAGCAGGTCGCGGCACAGATACGCAGTATTTT. This gives the protein CASSQSTPTLLAGRGTDTQYF.

The V call is TRBV6-5, the J call TRBJ2-7, with D tentatively TRBD1 or TRBD2 (5 bases each). This CDR3 has 15 residues. Germline assignment: CDR1 MNHEY and CDR2 SVGAGI. V lost 2 bases, J lost 2 bases, and 13 bases lay in between. CDR3 amino acids: CASSYGTGTAYEQYF. CDR3 nucleotide sequence: TGTGCCAGCAGTTACGGGACGGGTACTGCCTACGAGCAGTACTTC.

This sequence joins TRBV29-1 and TRBJ2-5, with TRBD1 matching over 10 bases. The DNA end is a closer match to TRBJ2-7, so the J assignment may be wrong. The CDR3 runs to 12 residues. Germline V gene data show CDR1 as SQVTM and CDR2 as ANQGSEA. DNA of the CDR3: TGCAGCGCGGGACAGGGGACCTACGAGCAGTACTTC. Residues: CSAGQGTYEQYF.

J is TRBJ2-5 and V is TRBV7-6, with 16 bases lining up with TRBD2. The CDR3 runs to 16 residues. Looked up from germline, CDR1 is SGHVS and CDR2 is FNYEAQ. The trim removed 5 bases at V and 4 bases at J, leaving 4 bases unmatched. The chain's CDR3 is CASSMGLAGGLETQYF. The CDR3 DNA reads as TGTGCCAGCAGCATGGGACTAGCGGGGGGGCTAGAGACCCAGTACTTC. The entire variable domain, with the rest obtained from reference TRBV7-6 and TRBJ2-5, is as follows: GAGVSQSPRYKVTKRGQDVALRCDPISGHVSLYWYRQALGQGPEFLTYFNYEAQQDKSGLPNDRFSAERPEGSISTLTIQRTEQRDSAMYRCASSMGLAGGLETQYFGPGTRLLVL.

Here the CDR3 DNA reads TGCGCCAGCAGCCCACAGGGGGCTGGGGCCAACGTCCTGACTTTC. This gives the protein CASSPQGAGANVLTF. The chain has TRBV5-1 and TRBJ2-6; 8 bases align to TRBD1. CDR1 and CDR2 (germline): SGHRS, YFSETQ. After removal of 4 bases from V and 2 bases from J, the junction contained 2 bases not matched to a gene. CDR3 length equals 15 residues.

This clone was observed a few times. Written as DNA, the CDR3 is TGTGCCAGCAGCTTCAATGCCTACGAGCAGTACTTC. Encoded protein: CASSFNAYEQYF. The rearrangement joins TRBV11-2 to TRBJ2-7; no definite D call. With 3 bases removed from V and 2 bases from J, the gap between germline ends came to 5 bases. The CDR3 consists of 12 residues. Germline CDR1 is SGHAT and CDR2 is FQNNGV.

The V and J genes are TRBV18 and TRBJ1-2, with D unclear. V was trimmed by 3 bases and J by 5 bases, leaving 10 bases between them. This CDR3 has 13 residues. Germline V lookup: CDR1 KGHSH, CDR2 LQKENI. CDR3 sequence: CASSPGSEYGYTF. The CDR3 DNA reads as TGTGCCAGCTCACCGGGGAGTGAATATGGCTACACCTTC.

J is TRBJ2-7 and V is TRBV13; D call uncertain. Germline CDR1 is PRHDT and CDR2 is FYEKMQ (reference sequence). The CDR3 has 11 residues. V was shortened by 0 bases and J by 6 bases, with 3 bases between the two germline ends. The CDR3 here is CASSLGGEQYF. For the CDR3, the DNA is TGTGCCAGCAGCTTAGGTGGCGAGCAGTACTTC.

CDR3 protein: CASAAAKDGSDEQFF. CDR3 sequence (DNA): TGTGCCAGCGCAGCGGCAAAAGACGGGTCCGATGAGCAGTTCTTC. This chain connects TRBV7-3 to TRBJ2-1, with D perhaps TRBD2 (5 bases). V was trimmed by 8 bases and J by 8 bases, leaving 22 bases between them. Germline values: CDR1 SGHTA, CDR2 FQGTGA. This CDR3 has 15 amino acids.

This CDR3 is CASSTGRTNSPLHF. CDR3 DNA sequence: TGTGCCAGCAGCACGGGACGGACCAATTCACCCCTCCACTTT. The rearrangement links TRBV7-2 to TRBJ1-6, with D perhaps TRBD1 (5 bases). V dropped 5 bases and J dropped 7 bases, with 12 bases sitting between them. The CDR3 has 14 amino acids. Germline V gene data show CDR1 as SGHTA and CDR2 as FQGNSA.

The chain links TRBV7-3 to TRBJ2-1, with D perhaps TRBD2 (7 bases). Germline CDR1 reads SGHTA; CDR2 reads FQGTGA. The ends were cut back, 2 bases at V and 8 bases at J, with 16 bases in the middle. This CDR3 region has 15 residues. The CDR3 DNA sequence: TGTGCCAGCAGCTTAGTGATCGGGGGGCGCTATGAGCAGTTCTTC. Residues: CASSLVIGGRYEQFF. The full variable domain, rest sourced from reference TRBV7-3 and TRBJ2-1, is GAGVSQTPSNKVTEKGKYVELRCDPISGHTALYWYRQSLGQGPEFLIYFQGTGAADDSGLPNDRFFAVRPEGSVSTLKIQRTERGDSAVYLCASSLVIGGRYEQFFGPGTRLTVL.

V gene TRBV10-2 combines with J gene TRBJ2-2; D not certain. CDR3 length: 16 amino acids. The germline gives CDR1 WSHSY, CDR2 SAAADI. The V gene lost 0 bases and the J gene lost 2 bases, with 10 bases spanning the gap. CDR3 region: CASSESPGGNTGELFF. CDR3 bases: TGCGCCAGCAGTGAGTCCCCAGGCGGTAACACCGGGGAGCTGTTTTTT.

The rearrangement joins TRBV4-1 to TRBJ2-5; D assignment may be TRBD1 or TRBD2 (5 bases each). Judging by the DNA end, TRBJ2-7 fits better; the J call may be wrong. The CDR3 sequence is 14 residues long. Germline V gives CDR1 MGHRA, CDR2 YSYEKL. In DNA form, the CDR3 reads TGCGCCAGCAGCCAAGAAGGACCGAGGGGCGAGCAGTACTTC. Its protein is CASSQEGPRGEQYF.

V gene TRBV11-2 combines with J gene TRBJ2-3, with 9 bases aligning to TRBD1. The CDR3 loop spans 15 amino acids. V trimming: 5 bases; J trimming: 4 bases; junction bases outside the gene matches: 7. Germline V CDR1 and CDR2: SGHAT, FQNNGV. CDR3 sequence (DNA): TGTGCCAGCAGCGGGGACAGGGCACCCCCAGATACGCAGTATTTT. Translating gives CASSGDRAPPDTQYF.

The chain combines TRBV10-3 with TRBJ1-6; the D gene is possibly TRBD1 (5 bases). CDR1 is ENHRY and CDR2 is SYGVKD in the germline V gene. V was shortened by 0 bases and J by 14 bases, with 8 bases between the two germline ends. The CDR3 totals 12 residues. Written as DNA, the CDR3 is TGTGCCATCAGTGAGTCGGGGGTTACCCTCCACTTT. Protein product: CAISESGVTLHF.